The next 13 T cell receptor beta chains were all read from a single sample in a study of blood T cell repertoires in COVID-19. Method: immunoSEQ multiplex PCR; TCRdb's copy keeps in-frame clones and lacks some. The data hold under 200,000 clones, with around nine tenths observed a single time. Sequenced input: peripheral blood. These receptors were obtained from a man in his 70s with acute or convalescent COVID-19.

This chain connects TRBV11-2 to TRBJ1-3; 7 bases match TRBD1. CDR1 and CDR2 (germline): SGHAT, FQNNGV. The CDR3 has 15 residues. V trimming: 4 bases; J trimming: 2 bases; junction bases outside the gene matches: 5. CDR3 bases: TGTGCCAGCAGCTCGGGACAGTCTGCTGGAAACACCATATATTTT. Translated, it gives CASSSGQSAGNTIYF.

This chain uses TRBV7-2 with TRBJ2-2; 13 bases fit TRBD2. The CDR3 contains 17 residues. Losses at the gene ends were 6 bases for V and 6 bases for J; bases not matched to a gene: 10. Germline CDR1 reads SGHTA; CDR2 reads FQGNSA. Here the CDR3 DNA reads TGTGCCAGCAGTTCTAACCCCACTAGCGGGGGGGCCGGGGAGCTGTTTTTT. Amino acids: CASSSNPTSGGAGELFF.

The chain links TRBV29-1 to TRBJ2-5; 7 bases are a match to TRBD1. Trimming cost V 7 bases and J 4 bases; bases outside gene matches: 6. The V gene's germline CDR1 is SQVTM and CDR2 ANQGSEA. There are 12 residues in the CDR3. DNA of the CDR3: TGCAGCGGGAACAGGGGTGGAGAGACCCAGTACTTC. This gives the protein CSGNRGGETQYF.

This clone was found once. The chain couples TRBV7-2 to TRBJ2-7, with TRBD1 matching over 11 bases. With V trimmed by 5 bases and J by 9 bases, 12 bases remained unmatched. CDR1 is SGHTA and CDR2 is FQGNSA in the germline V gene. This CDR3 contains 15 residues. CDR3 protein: CASSPGGQGVLGQYF. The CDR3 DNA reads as TGTGCCAGCAGCCCGGGGGGACAGGGGGTTCTCGGGCAGTACTTC.

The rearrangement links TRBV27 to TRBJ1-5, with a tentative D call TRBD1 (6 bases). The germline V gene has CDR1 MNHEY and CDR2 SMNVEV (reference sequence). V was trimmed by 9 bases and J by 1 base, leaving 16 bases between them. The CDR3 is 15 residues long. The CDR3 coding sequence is TGTGCCAGAGAATCGACAGGAGGAAGCAATCAGCCCCAGCATTTT. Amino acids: CARESTGGSNQPQHF.

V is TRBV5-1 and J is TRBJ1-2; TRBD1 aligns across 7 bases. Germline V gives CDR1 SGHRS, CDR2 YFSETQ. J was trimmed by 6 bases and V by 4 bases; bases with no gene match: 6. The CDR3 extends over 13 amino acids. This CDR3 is CASSTRQGHGYTF. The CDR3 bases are TGCGCCAGCAGCACAAGACAGGGACATGGCTACACCTTC. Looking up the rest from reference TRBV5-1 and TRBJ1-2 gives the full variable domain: KAGVTQTPRYLIKTRGQQVTLSCSPISGHRSVSWYQQTPGQGLQFLFEYFSETQRNKGNFPGRFSGRQFSNSRSEMNVSTLELGDSALYLCASSTRQGHGYTFGSGTRLTVV.

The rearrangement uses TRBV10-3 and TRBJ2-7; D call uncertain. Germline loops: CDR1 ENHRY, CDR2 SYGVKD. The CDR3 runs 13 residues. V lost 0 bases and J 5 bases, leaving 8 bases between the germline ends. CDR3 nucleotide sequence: TGTGCCATCAGTGAGTCGACTCTTGACGAGCAGTACTTC. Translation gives CAISESTLDEQYF.

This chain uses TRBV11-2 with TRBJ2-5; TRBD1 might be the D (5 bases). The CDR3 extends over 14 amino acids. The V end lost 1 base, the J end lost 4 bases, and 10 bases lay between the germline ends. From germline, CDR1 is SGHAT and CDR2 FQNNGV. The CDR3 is CASSLGLGRETQYF. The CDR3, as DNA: TGTGCCAGCAGCTTAGGGTTGGGGCGAGAGACCCAGTACTTC. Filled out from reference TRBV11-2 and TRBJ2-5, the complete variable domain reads EAGVAQSPRYKIIEKRQSVAFWCNPISGHATLYWYQQILGQGPKLLIQFQNNGVVDDSQLPKDRFSAERLKGVDSTLKIQPAKLEDSAVYLCASSLGLGRETQYFGPGTRLLVL.

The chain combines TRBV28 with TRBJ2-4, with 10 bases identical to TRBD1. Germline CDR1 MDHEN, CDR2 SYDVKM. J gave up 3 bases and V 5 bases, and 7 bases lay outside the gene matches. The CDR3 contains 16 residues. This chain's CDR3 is CASSPRTGGDKNIQYF. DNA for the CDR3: TGTGCCAGCAGTCCTAGGACAGGGGGGGACAAAAACATTCAGTACTTC.

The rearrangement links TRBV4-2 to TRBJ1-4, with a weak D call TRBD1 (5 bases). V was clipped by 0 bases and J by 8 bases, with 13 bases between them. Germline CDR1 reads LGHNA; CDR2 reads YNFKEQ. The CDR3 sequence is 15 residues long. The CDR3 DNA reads TGTGCCAGCAGCCAAGATGCGGGACGGGACGAAAAACTGTTTTTT. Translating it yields CASSQDAGRDEKLFF.

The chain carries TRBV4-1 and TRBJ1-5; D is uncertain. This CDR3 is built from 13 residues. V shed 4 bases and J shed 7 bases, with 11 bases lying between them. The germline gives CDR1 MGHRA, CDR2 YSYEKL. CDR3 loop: CASSLMAGQPQHF. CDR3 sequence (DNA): TGCGCCAGCAGCCTCATGGCGGGGCAGCCCCAGCATTTT.

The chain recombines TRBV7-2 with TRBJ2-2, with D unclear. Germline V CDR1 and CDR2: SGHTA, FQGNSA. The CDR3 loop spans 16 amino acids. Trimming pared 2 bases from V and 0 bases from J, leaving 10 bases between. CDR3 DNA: TGTGCCAGCAGCTTATTTACATCTGCGAACACCGGGGAGCTGTTTTTT. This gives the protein CASSLFTSANTGELFF.

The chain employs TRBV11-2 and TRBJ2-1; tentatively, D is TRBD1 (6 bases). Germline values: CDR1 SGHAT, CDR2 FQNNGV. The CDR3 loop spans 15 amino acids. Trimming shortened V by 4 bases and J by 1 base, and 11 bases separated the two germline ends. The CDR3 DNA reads TGTGCCAGCAGCTACATAGGGGGTTCCTACAATGAGCAGTTCTTC. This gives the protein CASSYIGGSYNEQFF.